This TCR beta chain came from a study of blood T cells in healthy people across ages (dated by TCRdb to between 2014 and 2017). A note on the overall study: In model experiments, template switching captured roughly one uniquely barcoded TCR beta cDNA molecule for every two T cells. The study measured age-related changes in TCR beta repertoire diversity using deep sequencing normalized with unique cDNA molecular identifiers. Four age groups were formed from the donors: young (average roughly 15 years), middle-aged (approximately 42), aged (approximately 60) and long-lived (about 80). To avoid experimental bias, donors of different ages were spread randomly across the sequencing lanes. For two donors (one aged 18 to 29 and one aged 80 or older), the study analyzed two additional independent replicas of 1 million unique cDNA reads from the same blood draw.

Libraries were built with 5' RACE. The listed sequencing device is Illumina HiSeq 2500. A second about 6 to 11 cycle PCR used a sample-barcoded 5' primer and a J-beta primer mix. Each TCR beta cDNA molecule received a unique molecular identifier from a template-switch 5' adaptor carrying 12 random nucleotides. At least 2.5 million CDR3-containing paired-end reads were obtained from each sample. All of the RNA was converted into first-strand cDNA using the Mint cDNA synthesis kit, with a TRBC-specific oligonucleotide serving as the primer. After uracil-DNA glycosylase treatment, a first 18-cycle PCR used universal primers M1SS and BC2_uni_R on all cDNA. In the original analysis: Each sample was normalized by randomly selecting 1 million high-quality reads, each carrying a distinct molecular identifier. Reads with shared molecular identifiers were discarded instead of being binned into consensus sequences. MiTCR, set to a Q25 quality threshold and the strictest error-elimination algorithm, was used for CDR3 identification, clonotype clustering and error correction. A nonparametric unseen species model with Euler transformation was used to estimate a lower bound on total TCR beta diversity. TCRdb reworked the public reads: Q25 trimming with fastp, MiXCR clone assembly, productive beta chains retained. Rows are unified per CDR3 protein, each entry keeping the most common DNA and genes. The V and J calls follow TCRdb's processing rather than the paper's. The sample has 1.5 million to 2 million distinct CDR3 sequences on record, over 25% of them singletons. The ten largest make up around 7.7% of the sample.

The study at large found these results: Bulk unsorted PBMC profiling prevented conclusive comparison of naive and antigen-experienced compartments. As age increased, observed TCR beta diversity per million T cells dropped in a roughly linear way, and a significant reduction was already evident by age about 40. Because the CMV infection status of the donors was unknown, age-related changes in expanded clonotypes may potentially have been confounded. Compared with the aged group, more naive CD4+ T cells, fewer expanded clones and increased TCR diversity were shown by the long-lived group, suggesting age selection. Estimates of total diversity from one million sequenced T cells were regarded as lower bounds and underestimates. The percentage of naive T cells measured by flow cytometry correlated strongly with observed TCR beta diversity.

Concerning this clonotype: Its antigen is currently not known. One junction end does not reproduce the germline sequence, and a read error may be involved.

The donors were about 40 Caucasian individuals from Russia, aged roughly 6 to 100 years, who were systemically healthy. Around 10 milliliters of peripheral blood were drawn from each donor into EDTA-treated Vacutainer tubes. Ficoll-Paque density-gradient centrifugation was used to isolate PBMCs, with at least 6.5 million per sample. Trizol reagent was used to extract total RNA from the PBMCs, yielding at least 5 micrograms per sample. The percentages of naive CD45RAhigh/CD27high T cells were determined by flow cytometry on a PBMC aliquot from every donor. Its CDR3 holds 17 amino acids, cysteine through phenylalanine. Only the CDR3 DNA stays, 51 bases, in frame from base 1. From the germline V gene, CDR1 is SGHRS and CDR2 is YFSETQ.

The specimen sequenced was blood. The clonotype was recovered from a woman aged 25 to 39 in good health. The chain employs TRBV5-1 and TRBJ2-6; the D gene cannot be resolved beyond TRBD1 or TRBD2, each matching 5 bases. The bases read TGCGCCAACAGCTTGGGGGTTACCGAGGCTGGGGCCAACGTCCCGACTTTC. It is translated as CANSLGVTEAGANVPTF.